This T cell receptor (beta chain) was captured by sequencing in a study of regulatory T cells in long-lasting Graves disease. The wider study: Graves' patients who were just diagnosed had used antithyroid drugs for under 3 months.

Arm-PCR of CDR3 regions and iRepertoire HTBI primers were the basis on which TCR beta libraries were built. Each CDR3 protein is one row after TCRdb ran MiXCR on the multiplex PCR reads. The data contain roughly 500,000 distinct CDR3 sequences, roughly 13% of them singletons. Ten or more counts support this clonotype. Germline V gene lookup returns CDR1 SGHRS and CDR2 YFSETQ. Trimming shortened V by 5 bases and J by 4 bases, and 15 bases separated the two germline ends. This CDR3 has 14 amino acids. Time point indicated: newly diagnosed GD, antithyroid drugs for less than 3 months. From RNA extracted from PBMCs, the TCR library was made. These records were also assigned to another study, of T cells in Graves' hyperthyroidism and ophthalmopathy.

V gene TRBV5-1 combines with J gene TRBJ1-2; perhaps TRBD1 as D (6 bases). This clonotype was obtained from a man younger than 45 with Graves disease. Material: peripheral blood mononuclear cells (PBMCs), obtained at new diagnosis, from a patient treated with antithyroid drugs. For the CDR3, the DNA is TGCGCCAGCAGTCTTAACAGGGCAGTCTATGGCTACACCTTC. It encodes CASSLNRAVYGYTF.